This T cell receptor beta chain was identified during a study of OX40 agonist ivuxolimab in advanced cancers. Study overall: Partial responses were recorded for three patients, including one with hepatocellular carcinoma and two with cutaneous melanoma.

Findings and caveats of the study: Dose levels from 0.1 to 3.0 mg/kg saw CD4+ and CD8+ blood T cells expand clonally by week 6. There were also nonresponders showing low normalized T-cell clonal expansion.

The assay was immunoSEQ multiplex PCR, and TCRdb's table has in-frame clones only and misses some. This sample has 53,000 or so clones, with about four fifths found just once. Germline CDR1 LGHNA, CDR2 YNFKEQ. The CDR3 is 15 amino acids. Trimming pared 4 bases from V and 6 bases from J, leaving 16 bases between. As regards this clone: What it binds is unknown.

The chain uses TRBV4-2 and TRBJ2-1, with D tentatively TRBD2 (6 bases). Sample: CD4+ or CD8+ T cells sorted from blood, taken in a trial of the OX40 agonist ivuxolimab. The sequence was obtained from an adult with an advanced solid tumor such as melanoma, head and neck, liver or kidney cancer. CDR3 amino acids: CASSPRRTGGNEQFF. The CDR3 DNA follows: TGTGCCAGCAGCCCCAGACGGACCGGGGGCAATGAGCAGTTCTTC.